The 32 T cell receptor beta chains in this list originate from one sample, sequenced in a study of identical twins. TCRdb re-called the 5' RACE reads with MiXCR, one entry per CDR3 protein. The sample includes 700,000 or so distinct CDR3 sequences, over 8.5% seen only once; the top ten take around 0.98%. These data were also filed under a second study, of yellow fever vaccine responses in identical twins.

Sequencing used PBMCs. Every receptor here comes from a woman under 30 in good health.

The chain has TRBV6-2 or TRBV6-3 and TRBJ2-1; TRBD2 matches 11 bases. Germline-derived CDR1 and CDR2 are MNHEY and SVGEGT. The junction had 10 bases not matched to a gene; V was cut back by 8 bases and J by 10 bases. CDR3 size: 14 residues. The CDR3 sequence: CASEQLAGVGEQFF. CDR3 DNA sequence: TGTGCCAGCGAGCAACTAGCGGGAGTTGGGGAGCAGTTCTTC.

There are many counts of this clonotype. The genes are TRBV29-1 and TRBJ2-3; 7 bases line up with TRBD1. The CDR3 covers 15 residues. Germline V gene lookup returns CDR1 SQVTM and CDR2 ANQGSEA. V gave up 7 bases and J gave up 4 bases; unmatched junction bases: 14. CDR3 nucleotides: TGCAGCGCCCTATCCCCCTACAGGGGACCAGATACGCAGTATTTT. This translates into CSALSPYRGPDTQYF.

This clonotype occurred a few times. The DNA of the CDR3 is TGTGCCAGCAGCAACGGTAGGGGGTCGGTTTGGGGCACAGATACGCAGTATTTT. This gives the protein CASSNGRGSVWGTDTQYF. The chain employs TRBV7-8 and TRBJ2-3, with D possibly matching TRBD1 (6 bases). This CDR3 has 18 residues. The V and J ends lost 5 bases and 1 base respectively, with 22 bases between them. Per germline, CDR1 SGHVS and CDR2 FQNEAQ.

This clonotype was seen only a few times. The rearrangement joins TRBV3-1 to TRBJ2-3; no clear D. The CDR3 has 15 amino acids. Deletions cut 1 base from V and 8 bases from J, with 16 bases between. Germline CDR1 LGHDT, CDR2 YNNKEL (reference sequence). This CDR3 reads CASSQVASPPATQYF. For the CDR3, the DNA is TGTGCCAGCAGCCAAGTAGCCAGCCCACCGGCTACGCAGTATTTT.

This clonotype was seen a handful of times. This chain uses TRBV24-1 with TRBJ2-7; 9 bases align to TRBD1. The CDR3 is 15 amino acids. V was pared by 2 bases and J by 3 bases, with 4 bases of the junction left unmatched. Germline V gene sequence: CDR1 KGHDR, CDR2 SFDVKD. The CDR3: CATSDYRTGDYEQYF. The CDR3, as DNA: TGTGCCACCAGTGATTACAGGACAGGGGACTACGAGCAGTACTTC.

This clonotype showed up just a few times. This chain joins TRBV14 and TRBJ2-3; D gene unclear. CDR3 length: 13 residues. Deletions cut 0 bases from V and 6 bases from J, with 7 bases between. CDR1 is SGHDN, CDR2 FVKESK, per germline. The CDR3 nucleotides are TGTGCCAGCAGCCAAGAGTTACGCGATACGCAGTATTTT. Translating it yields CASSQELRDTQYF.

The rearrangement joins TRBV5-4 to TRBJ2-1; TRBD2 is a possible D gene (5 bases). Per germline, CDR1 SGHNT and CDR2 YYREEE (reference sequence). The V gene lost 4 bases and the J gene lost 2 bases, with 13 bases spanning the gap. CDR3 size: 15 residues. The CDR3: CASSPQTGAYNEQFF. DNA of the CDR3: TGTGCCAGCAGCCCACAAACCGGGGCCTACAATGAGCAGTTCTTC.

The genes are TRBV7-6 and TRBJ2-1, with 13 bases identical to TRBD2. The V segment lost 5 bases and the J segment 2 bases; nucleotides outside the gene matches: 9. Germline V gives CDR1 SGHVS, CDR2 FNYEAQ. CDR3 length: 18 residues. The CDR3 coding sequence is TGTGCCAGCAGCCCGTGGACTAGCGGGAGTGCAGCCTACAATGAGCAGTTCTTC. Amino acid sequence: CASSPWTSGSAAYNEQFF.

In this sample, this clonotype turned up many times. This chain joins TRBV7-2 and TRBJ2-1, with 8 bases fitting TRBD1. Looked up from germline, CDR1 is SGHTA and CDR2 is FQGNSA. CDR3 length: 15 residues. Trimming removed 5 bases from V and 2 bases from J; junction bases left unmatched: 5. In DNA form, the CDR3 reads TGTGCCAGCAGCGCGGACAGGGTTACCTACAATGAGCAGTTCTTC. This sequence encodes CASSADRVTYNEQFF.

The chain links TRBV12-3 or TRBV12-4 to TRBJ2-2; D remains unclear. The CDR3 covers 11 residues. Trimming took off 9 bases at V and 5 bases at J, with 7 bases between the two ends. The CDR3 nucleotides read TGTGCCAGTCCGGAAACCGGGGAGCTGTTTTTT. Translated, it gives CASPETGELFF.

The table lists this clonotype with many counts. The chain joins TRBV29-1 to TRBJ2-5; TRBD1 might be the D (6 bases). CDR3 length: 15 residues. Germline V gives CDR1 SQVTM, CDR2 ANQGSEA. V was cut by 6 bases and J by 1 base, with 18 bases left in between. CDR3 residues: CSVPIQGRAQETQYF. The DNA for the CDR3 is TGCAGCGTACCCATACAGGGTAGGGCCCAAGAGACCCAGTACTTC.

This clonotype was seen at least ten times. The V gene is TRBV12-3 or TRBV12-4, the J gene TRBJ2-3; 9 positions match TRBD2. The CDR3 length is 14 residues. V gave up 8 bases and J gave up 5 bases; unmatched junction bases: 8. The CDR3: CASESSGEVDTQYF. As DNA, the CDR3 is TGTGCCAGCGAGTCTAGCGGGGAGGTAGATACGCAGTATTTT.

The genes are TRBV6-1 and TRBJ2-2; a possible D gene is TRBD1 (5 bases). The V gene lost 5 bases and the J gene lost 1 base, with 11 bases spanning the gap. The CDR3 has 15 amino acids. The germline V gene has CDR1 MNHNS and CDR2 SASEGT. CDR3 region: CASSRTQGNTGELFF. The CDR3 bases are TGTGCCAGCAGTCGAACCCAGGGGAACACCGGGGAGCTGTTTTTT.

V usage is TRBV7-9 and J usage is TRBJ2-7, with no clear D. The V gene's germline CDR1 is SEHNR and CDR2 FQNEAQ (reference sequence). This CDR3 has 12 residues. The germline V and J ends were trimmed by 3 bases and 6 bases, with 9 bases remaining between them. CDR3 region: CASSFLVAEQYF. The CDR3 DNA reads TGTGCCAGCAGCTTTTTAGTGGCCGAGCAGTACTTC.

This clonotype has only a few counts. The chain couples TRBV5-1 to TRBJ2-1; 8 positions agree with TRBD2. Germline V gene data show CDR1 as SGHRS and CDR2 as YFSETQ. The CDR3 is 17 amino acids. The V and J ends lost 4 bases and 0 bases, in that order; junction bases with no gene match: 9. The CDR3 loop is CASSLFQRGSSYNEQFF. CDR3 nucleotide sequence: TGCGCCAGCAGCCTTTTTCAGCGGGGGAGCTCCTACAATGAGCAGTTCTTC.

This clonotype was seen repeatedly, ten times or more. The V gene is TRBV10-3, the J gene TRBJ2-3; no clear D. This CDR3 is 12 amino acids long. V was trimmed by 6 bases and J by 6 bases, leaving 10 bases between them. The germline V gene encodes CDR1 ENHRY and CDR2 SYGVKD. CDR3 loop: CAISEVTDTQYF. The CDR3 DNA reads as TGTGCCATCAGCGAGGTCACCGATACGCAGTATTTT.

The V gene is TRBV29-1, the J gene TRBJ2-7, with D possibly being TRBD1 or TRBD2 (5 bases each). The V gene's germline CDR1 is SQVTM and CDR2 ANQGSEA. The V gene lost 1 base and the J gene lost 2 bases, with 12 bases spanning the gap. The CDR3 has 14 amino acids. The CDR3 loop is CSVEAGTDTYEQYF. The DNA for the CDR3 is TGCAGCGTTGAAGCGGGGACGGATACCTACGAGCAGTACTTC.

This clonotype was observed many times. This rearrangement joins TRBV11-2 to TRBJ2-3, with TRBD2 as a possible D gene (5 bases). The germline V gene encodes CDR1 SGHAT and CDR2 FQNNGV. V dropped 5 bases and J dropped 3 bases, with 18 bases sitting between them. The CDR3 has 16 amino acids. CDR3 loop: CASSRGITAGTDTQYF. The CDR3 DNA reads TGTGCCAGCAGCCGAGGGATAACAGCAGGTACAGATACGCAGTATTTT. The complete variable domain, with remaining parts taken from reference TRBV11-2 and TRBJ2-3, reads EAGVAQSPRYKIIEKRQSVAFWCNPISGHATLYWYQQILGQGPKLLIQFQNNGVVDDSQLPKDRFSAERLKGVDSTLKIQPAKLEDSAVYLCASSRGITAGTDTQYFGPGTRLTVL.

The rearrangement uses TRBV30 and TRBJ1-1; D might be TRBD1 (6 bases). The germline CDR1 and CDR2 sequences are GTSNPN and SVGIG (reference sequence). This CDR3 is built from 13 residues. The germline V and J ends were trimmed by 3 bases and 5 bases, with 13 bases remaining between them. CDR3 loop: CAWSQGGGTEAFF. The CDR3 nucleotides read TGTGCCTGGAGCCAAGGGGGGGGGACTGAAGCTTTCTTT. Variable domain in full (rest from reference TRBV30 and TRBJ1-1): SQTIHQWPATLVQPVGSPLSLECTVEGTSNPNLYWYRQAAGRGLQLLFYSVGIGQISSEVPQNLSASRPQDRQFILSSKKLLLSDSGFYLCAWSQGGGTEAFFGQGTRLTVV.

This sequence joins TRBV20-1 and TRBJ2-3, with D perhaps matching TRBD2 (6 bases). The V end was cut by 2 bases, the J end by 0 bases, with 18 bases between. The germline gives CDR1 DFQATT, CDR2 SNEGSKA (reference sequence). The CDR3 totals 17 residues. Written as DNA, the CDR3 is TGCAGTGCTAGAAAAATAGATCGCGGGGCTAGCACAGATACGCAGTATTTT. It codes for CSARKIDRGASTDTQYF.

CDR3 DNA: TGTGCCATCAGGGGAGACAGTTCCTACGAGCAGTACTTC. It is translated as CAIRGDSSYEQYF. The J gene is TRBJ2-7, the V gene TRBV10-3, with D perhaps TRBD1 or TRBD2 (5 bases each). Germline lookup yields CDR1 ENHRY and CDR2 SYGVKD. Between the trimmed V and J ends, which lost 6 bases and 1 base, there was a span of 10 bases. This CDR3 contains 13 residues.

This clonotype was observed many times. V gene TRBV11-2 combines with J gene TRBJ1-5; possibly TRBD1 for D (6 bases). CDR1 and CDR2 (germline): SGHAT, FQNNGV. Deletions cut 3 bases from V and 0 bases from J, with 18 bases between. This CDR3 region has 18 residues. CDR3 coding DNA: TGTGCCAGCAGCTTCCCGCCGGGACAACCTTATAGCAATCAGCCCCAGCATTTT. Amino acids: CASSFPPGQPYSNQPQHF.

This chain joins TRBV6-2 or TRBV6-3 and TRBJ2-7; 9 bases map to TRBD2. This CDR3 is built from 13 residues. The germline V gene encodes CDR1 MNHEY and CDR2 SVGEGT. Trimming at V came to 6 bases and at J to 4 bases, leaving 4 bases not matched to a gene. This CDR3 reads CASRDSGSYEQYF. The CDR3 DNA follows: TGTGCCAGCAGGGATAGCGGGAGTTACGAGCAGTACTTC.

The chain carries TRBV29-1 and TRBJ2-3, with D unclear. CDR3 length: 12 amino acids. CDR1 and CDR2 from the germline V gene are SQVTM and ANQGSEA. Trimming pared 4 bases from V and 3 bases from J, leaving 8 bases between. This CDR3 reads CSVARLTDTQYF. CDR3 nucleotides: TGCAGCGTTGCCAGATTAACAGATACGCAGTATTTT.

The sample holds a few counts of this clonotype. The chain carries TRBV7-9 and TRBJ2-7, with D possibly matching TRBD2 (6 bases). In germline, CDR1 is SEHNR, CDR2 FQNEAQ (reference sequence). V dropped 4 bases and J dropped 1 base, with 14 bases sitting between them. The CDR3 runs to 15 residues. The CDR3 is CASSSGTGLSYEQYF. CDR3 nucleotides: TGTGCCAGCAGCTCCGGAACAGGACTATCCTACGAGCAGTACTTC.

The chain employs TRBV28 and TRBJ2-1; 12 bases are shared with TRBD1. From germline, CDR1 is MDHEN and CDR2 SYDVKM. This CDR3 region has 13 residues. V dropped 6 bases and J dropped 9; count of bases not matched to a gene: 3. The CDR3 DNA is TGTGCCAGCAGGGGGGACAGGGGGCGTGAGCAGTTCTTC. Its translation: CASRGDRGREQFF.

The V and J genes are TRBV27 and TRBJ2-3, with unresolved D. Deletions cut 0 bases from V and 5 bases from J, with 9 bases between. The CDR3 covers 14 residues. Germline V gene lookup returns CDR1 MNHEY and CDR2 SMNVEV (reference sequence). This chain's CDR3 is CASSLSGKGDTQYF. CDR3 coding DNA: TGTGCCAGCAGTTTATCGGGGAAGGGAGATACGCAGTATTTT.

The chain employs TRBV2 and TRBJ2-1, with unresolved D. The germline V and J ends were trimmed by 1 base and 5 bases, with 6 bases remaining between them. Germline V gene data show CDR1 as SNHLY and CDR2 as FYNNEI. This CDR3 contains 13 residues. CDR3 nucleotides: TGTGCCAGCAGTGAAGGCAGAAACAATGAGCAGTTCTTC. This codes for CASSEGRNNEQFF.

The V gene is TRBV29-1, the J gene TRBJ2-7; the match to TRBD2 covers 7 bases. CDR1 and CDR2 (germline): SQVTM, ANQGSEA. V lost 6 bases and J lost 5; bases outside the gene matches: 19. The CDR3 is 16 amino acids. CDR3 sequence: CSVRGEKGGSIDEQYF. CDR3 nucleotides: TGCAGCGTCCGAGGGGAAAAGGGAGGGTCTATAGACGAGCAGTACTTC.

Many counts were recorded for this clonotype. Here the CDR3 reads CASSLEGGTNSPLHF. As DNA, the CDR3 is TGTGCCAGCAGCTTAGAGGGGGGGACGAATTCACCCCTCCACTTT. The chain links TRBV7-2 to TRBJ1-6, with a possible D match to TRBD1 (6 bases). The CDR3 is 15 residues long. Per germline, CDR1 SGHTA and CDR2 FQGNSA. Trimming cost V 1 base and J 7 bases, with 11 bases left between them.

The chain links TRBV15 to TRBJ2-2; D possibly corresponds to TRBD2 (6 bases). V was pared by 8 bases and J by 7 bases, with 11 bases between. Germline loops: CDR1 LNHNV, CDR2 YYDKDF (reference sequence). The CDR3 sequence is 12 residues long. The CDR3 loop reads CATVGGGGELFF. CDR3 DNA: TGTGCCACCGTGGGGGGAGGCGGGGAGCTGTTTTTT.

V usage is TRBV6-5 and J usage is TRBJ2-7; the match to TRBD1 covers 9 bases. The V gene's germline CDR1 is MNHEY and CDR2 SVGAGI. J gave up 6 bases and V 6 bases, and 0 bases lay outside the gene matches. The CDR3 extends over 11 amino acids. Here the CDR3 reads CASRDRGEQYF. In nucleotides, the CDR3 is TGTGCCAGCAGGGACAGGGGCGAGCAGTACTTC.